This is a list of T cell receptor beta chains from one sample in a study of blood T cells in healthy people across ages. TCRdb reprocessed the 5' RACE reads with MiXCR, giving one entry per CDR3 protein. In the table there are about 1.4 million distinct CDR3 sequences, approximately 60% of which are singletons. The specimen sequenced was blood. The receptors shown here come from a man between 18 and 29 years old in good health. CDR3s include the opening cysteine and the closing phenylalanine or tryptophan. D genes are given only for firm matches. The size of a clone is reported for some rows only, either as once, few or many, or as a class for expanded clones.

CDR3 length	V gene	D gene	J gene	clone size	CDR3 DNA	CDR3 protein
16	TRBV4-1	NA	TRBJ1-6	once	TGCGCCAGCAGCCAAGTCCGGGGGGCCAGGAATTCACCCCTCCACTTT	CASSQVRGARNSPLHF
12	TRBV6-1	NA	TRBJ1-1	NA	TGTGCCGGGCCCCATCCGAGGGTCGAAGCTTTCTTT	CAGPHPRVEAFF
15	TRBV20-1	TRBD2	TRBJ2-7	NA	TGCAGTGCTAGAGAAGGACTAGCGGGAGTTTACGAGCAGTACTTC	CSAREGLAGVYEQYF
11	TRBV20-1	NA	TRBJ1-2	NA	TGCAGTGCTAGGGTGGTTGGCGGCTACACCTTC	CSARVVGGYTF
15	TRBV7-9	NA	TRBJ1-4	NA	TGTGCCAGCAGCTCGCCGGGGCAGATTAATGAAAAACTGTTTTTT	CASSSPGQINEKLFF
16	TRBV9	NA	TRBJ2-1	NA	TGTGCCAGCAGCGCGAACAGGGCCCGTACCCCTAATGAGCAGTTCTTC	CASSANRARTPNEQFF
16	TRBV7-2	NA	TRBJ1-5	once	TGTGCCAGCAGCTCGCTCTCAGGGGCCTCGGGGCAGCCCCAGCATTTT	CASSSLSGASGQPQHF
14	TRBV7-2	NA	TRBJ2-3	few	TGTGCCAGCAGCTTAGTGGCGAACACAGATACGCAGTATTTT	CASSLVANTDTQYF
16	TRBV4-1	NA	TRBJ2-3	NA	TGCGCCAGCAGCCATGGGGGTGGGGGAAGCACAGATACGCAGTATTTT	CASSHGGGGSTDTQYF
12	TRBV29-1	NA	TRBJ1-2	few	TGCAGCGTTGAGACAGATAACTATGGCTACACCTTC	CSVETDNYGYTF
14	TRBV4-1	NA	TRBJ2-7	NA	TGCGCCAGCAGCCCCCCGGGAGAATCCTACGAGCAGTACTTC	CASSPPGESYEQYF
16	TRBV12-3/TRBV12-4	TRBD1	TRBJ1-6	NA	TGTGCCAGCAGTTTTAGGAGACAGGGGGGGAATTCACCCCTCCACTTT	CASSFRRQGGNSPLHF
14	TRBV7-9	TRBD2	TRBJ2-1	NA	TGTGCCAGCTGCACTAGCGGGGAGTACAATGAGCAGTTCTTC	CASCTSGEYNEQFF
14	TRBV5-1	NA	TRBJ1-4	NA	TGCGCCAGCAGGCTTGAGGCTGGTAATGAAAAACTGTTTTTT	CASRLEAGNEKLFF
15	TRBV15	NA	TRBJ2-3	NA	TGTGCCACCAGCGGACGCACTAGCCCCACAGATACGCAGTATTTT	CATSGRTSPTDTQYF
16	TRBV4-1	NA	TRBJ2-6	once	TGCGCCAGCAGGCAAACACGGCCATCTGGGGCCAACGTCCTGACTTTC	CASRQTRPSGANVLTF
13	TRBV24-1	NA	TRBJ2-4	NA	TGTGCCACCGGTGAAGGGTCCAAAAACATTCAGTACTTC	CATGEGSKNIQYF
17	TRBV29-1	NA	TRBJ1-1	NA	TGCAGCGTTGAAACGGGGGGGTCGGTTGGTGTGGGCACTGAAGCTTTCTTT	CSVETGGSVGVGTEAFF
15	TRBV6-5	NA	TRBJ2-3	NA	TGTGCCAGCAGTTACTCTGGAGCCTTAGGGGATACGCAGTATTTT	CASSYSGALGDTQYF
13	TRBV6-1	NA	TRBJ2-4	NA	TGTGCCAGCAGTGAAGCTACAGGGTACGTTCAGTACTTC	CASSEATGYVQYF
11	TRBV24-1	NA	TRBJ2-5	NA	TGTGCCACCAGTGATCTTGAGACCCAGTACTTC	CATSDLETQYF
14	TRBV9	NA	TRBJ2-3	few	TGTGCCAGCAGTAACCGCGCCTTTACAGATACGCAGTATTTT	CASSNRAFTDTQYF
14	TRBV20-1	TRBD2	TRBJ2-3	NA	TGCAGTGCTCCAGTGCAGCGGGGACCAGATACGCAGTATTTT	CSAPVQRGPDTQYF
16	TRBV7-9	NA	TRBJ2-7	NA	TGTGCCAGCAGCACCCTGATTGGTGAGGGACCCTACGAGCAGTACTTC	CASSTLIGEGPYEQYF
14	TRBV20-1	NA	TRBJ1-2	NA	TGCAGTGCCACCGGTCTGGGGGCATCTTTGGGCTACACCTTC	CSATGLGASLGYTF
17	TRBV20-1	NA	TRBJ2-1	few	TGCAGTGCTAGACCCTCCGCGGGACGGACAGTATACAATGAGCAGTTCTTC	CSARPSAGRTVYNEQFF
15	TRBV29-1	NA	TRBJ1-4	few	TGCAGCGCCAGAAGGGGGGGCGGCGGTAATGAAAAACTGTTTTTT	CSARRGGGGNEKLFF